The 27 T cell receptor beta chains given below trace back to one sample, sequenced in a study of OX40 agonist ivuxolimab in advanced cancers. Using immunoSEQ multiplex PCR, the repertoire was profiled, and TCRdb retains in-frame clones only, with some absent. The repertoire holds about 52,000 clones, about 93% seen once, with around 24% in the top ten. The starting material was CD4+ or CD8+ T cells sorted from blood, obtained in a trial of the OX40 agonist ivuxolimab. These receptors originate from an adult with an advanced solid tumor such as melanoma, head and neck, liver or kidney cancer.

The chain couples TRBV7-6 to TRBJ2-5, with D unresolved. This CDR3 comprises 16 residues. The ends were cut back, 5 bases at V and 4 bases at J, with 20 bases in the middle. From germline, CDR1 is SGHVS and CDR2 FNYEAQ. The DNA for the CDR3 is TGTGCCAGCAGCGTAGGAAGTGTTTGGACGGGAGAGACCCAGTACTTC. This encodes CASSVGSVWTGETQYF.

The chain carries TRBV28 and TRBJ2-1; D possibly corresponds to TRBD2 (6 bases). Trimming took off 2 bases at V and 0 bases at J, with 8 bases between the two ends. The CDR3 covers 15 residues. Germline V lookup: CDR1 MDHEN, CDR2 SYDVKM. Here the CDR3 reads CASSLVGGSYNEQFF. DNA of the CDR3: TGTGCCAGCAGTTTAGTCGGGGGCTCCTACAATGAGCAGTTCTTC.

J is TRBJ1-2 and V is TRBV12-5; D perhaps matches TRBD1 (5 bases). This CDR3 region has 15 residues. The ends were cut back, 1 base at V and 7 bases at J, with 16 bases in the middle. CDR1 is LGHNT and CDR2 is FRNRAP in the germline V gene. The CDR3 is CASGLAPQGDGGYTF. The CDR3 bases are TGTGCTAGTGGTTTGGCCCCCCAGGGAGACGGTGGCTACACCTTC.

The chain couples TRBV11-3 to TRBJ2-1; 10 bases fit TRBD2. The J segment lost 7 bases and the V segment lost 3 bases, leaving 6 bases of the junction unmatched. This CDR3 is 15 amino acids long. Germline assignment: CDR1 SGHNT and CDR2 YENEEA. Here the CDR3 DNA reads TGTGCCAGCAGCTTTGCACTAGCGGGATCTAATGAGCAGTTCTTC. Protein: CASSFALAGSNEQFF.

The chain has TRBV4-1 and TRBJ2-2, with D perhaps matching TRBD2 (5 bases). Per germline, CDR1 MGHRA and CDR2 YSYEKL. The length of the CDR3 is 16 residues. V lost 8 bases to trimming and J lost 6 bases, with 22 bases between them. DNA of the CDR3: TGCGCCAGCGAAAAGGTAGCGACCCGAGGGCCCGGGGAGCTGTTTTTT. It yields the protein CASEKVATRGPGELFF.

V is TRBV30 and J is TRBJ2-7, with D perhaps matching TRBD1 (6 bases). V lost 0 bases and J 7 bases, leaving 13 bases between the germline ends. The germline V gene has CDR1 GTSNPN and CDR2 SVGIG (reference sequence). This CDR3 region has 13 residues. CDR3 in amino acids: CAWSVTERGEQYF. As DNA, the CDR3 is TGTGCCTGGAGTGTAACGGAAAGGGGGGAGCAGTACTTC. The full variable domain, in which reference TRBV30 and TRBJ2-7 provide the parts outside the CDR3, is SQTIHQWPATLVQPVGSPLSLECTVEGTSNPNLYWYRQAAGRGLQLLFYSVGIGQISSEVPQNLSASRPQDRQFILSSKKLLLSDSGFYLCAWSVTERGEQYFGPGTRLTVT.

This chain joins TRBV28 and TRBJ1-1; 9 bases agree with TRBD1. The CDR3 length is 14 residues. J gave up 6 bases and V 7 bases, and 9 bases lay outside the gene matches. Germline loops: CDR1 MDHEN, CDR2 SYDVKM. CDR3 nucleotides: TGTGCCAGCATCTTGACACAGGGGGCCGCTGAAGCTTTCTTT. Protein: CASILTQGAAEAFF.

The V gene is TRBV9, the J gene TRBJ2-3; the D gene is possibly TRBD2 (5 bases). Germline V CDR1 and CDR2: SGDLS, YYNGEE. CDR3 size: 13 residues. V dropped 4 bases and J dropped 2 bases, with 8 bases sitting between them. The CDR3 nucleotides read TGTGCCAGCAGCTTCGGGAACACAGATACGCAGTATTTT. Protein product: CASSFGNTDTQYF.

This clone was detected only once. The V call is TRBV5-6, the J call TRBJ2-6; no clear D gene. Germline-derived CDR1 and CDR2 are SGHDT and YYEEEE. This CDR3 comprises 15 residues. V was pared by 4 bases and J by 4 bases, with 12 bases between. CDR3 DNA: TGTGCCAGCAGCCACTCGGGTTACGGGGCCAACGTCCTGACTTTC. This codes for CASSHSGYGANVLTF.

The chain couples TRBV25-1 to TRBJ2-1; 9 bases line up with TRBD2. Germline V gives CDR1 MGHDK, CDR2 SYGVNS. Losses at the gene ends were 1 base for V and 8 bases for J; bases not matched to a gene: 6. This CDR3 region has 15 residues. CDR3 in amino acids: CASSEFGLATDEQFF. The CDR3 coding sequence is TGTGCCAGCAGTGAATTTGGACTAGCGACGGATGAGCAGTTCTTC. The full variable domain, completed using reference TRBV25-1 and TRBJ2-1, is EADIYQTPRYLVIGTGKKITLECSQTMGHDKMYWYQQDPGMELHLIHYSYGVNSTEKGDLSSESTVSRIRTEHFPLTLESARPSHTSQYLCASSEFGLATDEQFFGPGTRLTVL.

The rearrangement uses TRBV5-1 and TRBJ2-7, with 8 bases fitting TRBD1. Germline lookup yields CDR1 SGHRS and CDR2 YFSETQ. The junction had 2 bases not matched to a gene; V was cut back by 0 bases and J by 0 bases. The CDR3 contains 15 residues. The CDR3 DNA sequence: TGCGCCAGCAGCTTGGGGACAGGGATCTCCTACGAGCAGTACTTC. Its protein is CASSLGTGISYEQYF.

J is TRBJ1-2 and V is TRBV5-4; unclear D gene. The V and J ends lost 0 bases and 8 bases respectively, with 5 bases between them. This CDR3 comprises 11 residues. CDR1 and CDR2 (germline): SGHNT, YYREEE (reference sequence). CDR3 sequence (DNA): TGTGCCAGCAGCTTGGGGATCGGCTACACCTTC. Translating gives CASSLGIGYTF.

The CDR3 spells CATSSRRMNTEAFF. CDR3 DNA sequence: TGTGCCACCAGCAGCCGACGGATGAACACTGAAGCTTTCTTT. V is TRBV15 and J is TRBJ1-1, with unresolved D. V lost 3 bases to trimming and J lost 0 bases, with 8 bases between them. CDR1 is LNHNV and CDR2 is YYDKDF in the germline V gene (reference sequence). The CDR3 contains 14 residues.

The V and J genes are TRBV28 and TRBJ2-7; D is unclear. The length of the CDR3 is 13 residues. Trimming removed 10 bases at V and 2 bases at J, with 15 bases between. Germline lookup yields CDR1 MDHEN and CDR2 SYDVKM. The CDR3 loop reads CATNIGKTYEQYF. The CDR3, as DNA: TGTGCCACCAACATAGGGAAAACCTACGAGCAGTACTTC. The full variable domain, its missing parts supplied by reference TRBV28 and TRBJ2-7, is DVKVTQSSRYLVKRTGEKVFLECVQDMDHENMFWYRQDPGLGLRLIYFSYDVKMKEKGDIPEGYSVSREKKERFSLILESASTNQTSMYLCATNIGKTYEQYFGPGTRLTVT.

The genes are TRBV7-9 and TRBJ1-4; TRBD1 matches at 10 bases. Germline V gene lookup returns CDR1 SEHNR and CDR2 FQNEAQ (reference sequence). The CDR3 runs to 16 residues. Germline trimming cut 6 bases from V and 7 bases from J; bases unmatched to any gene: 11. The CDR3 coding sequence is TGTGCCAGCAGAAGTGGGTCCGGGACAGGGGCTGAAAAACTGTTTTTT. Protein sequence: CASRSGSGTGAEKLFF.

The V call is TRBV7-9, the J call TRBJ1-1; D might be TRBD1 (5 bases). CDR1 is SEHNR, CDR2 FQNEAQ, per germline (reference sequence). With 4 bases removed from V and 8 bases from J, the gap between germline ends came to 11 bases. CDR3 size: 12 residues. The CDR3 here is CASSSRGEEAFF. CDR3 bases: TGTGCCAGCAGCTCCCGGGGGGAAGAAGCTTTCTTT.

The chain has TRBV19 and TRBJ2-3; D gene unclear. Germline CDR1 reads LNHDA; CDR2 reads SQIVND (reference sequence). Trimming left V 6 bases short and J 1 base short, with 17 bases between. The CDR3 consists of 16 residues. For the CDR3, the DNA is TGTGCCAGTAGAGTAAACGGTTTTTCTGGCACAGATACGCAGTATTTT. Amino acids: CASRVNGFSGTDTQYF.

The CDR3 protein is CASSLFPGGSYEQYF. CDR3 coding DNA: TGTGCCAGCAGCCTCTTCCCAGGGGGCAGTTACGAGCAGTACTTC. The chain uses TRBV11-3 and TRBJ2-7; 8 bases line up with TRBD1. The CDR3 spans 15 residues. V trimming: 5 bases; J trimming: 4 bases; junction bases outside the gene matches: 10. The germline CDR1 and CDR2 sequences are SGHNT and YENEEA.

V is TRBV13 and J is TRBJ2-6; TRBD1 is a possible D gene (6 bases). CDR1 is PRHDT, CDR2 FYEKMQ, per germline (reference sequence). V was pared by 1 base and J by 3 bases, with 7 bases between. The CDR3 contains 15 residues. The CDR3: CASSLAGDGANVLTF. CDR3 in DNA: TGTGCCAGCAGCTTAGCAGGGGATGGGGCCAACGTCCTGACTTTC.

This chain uses TRBV19 with TRBJ1-4; D is uncertain. The CDR3 has 12 amino acids. The germline V gene encodes CDR1 LNHDA and CDR2 SQIVND (reference sequence). V was pared by 6 bases and J by 5 bases, with 7 bases between. The CDR3 region has the DNA TGTGCCAGTAGACAAGCCAATGAAAAACTGTTTTTT. It is translated as CASRQANEKLFF.

The chain uses TRBV7-9 and TRBJ2-7; maybe TRBD1 (7 bases). Germline V gene lookup returns CDR1 SEHNR and CDR2 FQNEAQ (reference sequence). The CDR3 is 13 amino acids. The V gene lost 4 bases and the J gene lost 7 bases, with 14 bases spanning the gap. The CDR3: CASSWDRGREQYF. Here the CDR3 DNA reads TGTGCCAGCAGCTGGGACAGAGGGAGGGAGCAGTACTTC.

This rearrangement joins TRBV27 to TRBJ1-5; 8 positions match TRBD1. The CDR3 has 13 residues. V lost 8 bases and J lost 3; bases outside the gene matches: 3. The germline V gene encodes CDR1 MNHEY and CDR2 SMNVEV (reference sequence). The CDR3, as DNA: TGTGCCAGCTGGACAGGGTTCAATCAGCCCCAGCATTTT. It translates to CASWTGFNQPQHF.

V usage is TRBV6-5 and J usage is TRBJ2-7; TRBD1 agrees at 7 bases. The CDR3 is 13 amino acids. CDR1 is MNHEY and CDR2 is SVGAGI in the germline V gene. J was trimmed by 4 bases and V by 6 bases; bases with no gene match: 6. The CDR3 nucleotides read TGTGCCAGCAGCATCGGGACAGATTACGAGCAGTACTTC. Translated: CASSIGTDYEQYF.

The chain joins TRBV9 to TRBJ2-7; TRBD1 agrees at 9 bases. This CDR3 is built from 14 residues. Germline V gene data show CDR1 as SGDLS and CDR2 as YYNGEE. After removal of 0 bases from V and 6 bases from J, the junction contained 4 bases not matched to a gene. CDR3 region: CASSVDGTGFEQYF. CDR3 nucleotides: TGTGCCAGCAGCGTAGACGGGACAGGGTTCGAGCAGTACTTC.

V is TRBV13 and J is TRBJ1-1, with a tentative D call TRBD1 (6 bases). The germline CDR1 and CDR2 sequences are PRHDT and FYEKMQ (reference sequence). V was shortened by 0 bases and J by 1 base, with 6 bases between the two germline ends. The CDR3 is made up of 14 amino acids. The CDR3 sequence: CASSLGRGNTEAFF. As DNA, the CDR3 is TGTGCCAGCAGCTTAGGCAGGGGGAACACTGAAGCTTTCTTT.

The count of this clone is one. The chain joins TRBV7-9 to TRBJ2-3; 9 nucleotides line up with TRBD1. Trimming removed 6 bases from V and 3 bases from J; junction bases left unmatched: 4. CDR3 length: 14 residues. From germline, CDR1 is SEHNR and CDR2 FQNEAQ (reference sequence). CDR3 DNA: TGTGCCAGCAGTCGGACAGGGGAGACAGATACGCAGTATTTT. It encodes CASSRTGETDTQYF.

The chain has TRBV5-4 and TRBJ2-7; TRBD2 matches at 15 bases. Germline V gene sequence: CDR1 SGHNT, CDR2 YYREEE (reference sequence). The V gene end was trimmed by 4 bases and the J gene end by 5 bases; junction bases not matched to a gene: 10. The CDR3 runs to 17 residues. DNA of the CDR3: TGTGCCAGCAGCAACCCGGGACTAGCGGGAGGTATCCACGAGCAGTACTTC. Translating it yields CASSNPGLAGGIHEQYF.